One TCR beta chain is described in this entry. This sequence may be a read error, since a much larger clone differs from it by one base. The missing conserved phenylalanine or tryptophan at the end of this CDR3 makes a read error likely. The sample originates from a study of tumor-infiltrating lymphocytes in primary liver carcinoma. Germline DNA was extracted alongside blood RNA, which was obtained from unsorted whole blood. Synthesis of TCR beta cDNA was carried out from approximately 500 ng total RNA with a constant-region primer. Researchers made the TCR beta libraries by running three nested multiplex PCR rounds with slightly modified ARM-PCR. Investigators reported that the first two PCR rounds, at 10 to 11 cycles each, used TRBV1-TRBV30 forward primers with a C-beta reverse primer. MiXCR, run by TCRdb on the multiplex PCR reads, gives a single entry per CDR3 protein. The data contain approximately 330,000 distinct CDR3 sequences, around 60% of them singletons.

The CDR3 spans 13 residues. V was clipped by 5 bases and J by 3 bases, with 11 bases between them. From germline, CDR1 is SGHNT and CDR2 YENEEA. The V call is TRBV11-3, the J call TRBJ2-7, with D possibly being TRBD1 or TRBD2 (5 bases each). Sample: peripheral blood. The clonotype originates from a man aged 35-49 years with primary liver carcinoma and hepatitis B virus infection. The CDR3 nucleotides are TGTGCCAGCAGCCGGGGCTCAGGCTACGAGCAGTACCTC. This sequence encodes CASSRGSGYEQYL.